This T cell receptor (beta chain) was identified during a study of vaccination and CD4 T cells after COVID-19. Study summary: Investigators drew the post-COVID samples a median approximately 100 days after diagnosis, with a range of 35 to 161.

This CDR3 is built from 15 residues. V dropped 1 base and J dropped 3; count of bases not matched to a gene: 5. From germline, CDR1 is GTSNPN and CDR2 SVGIG (reference sequence). Treatment defined: approximately nine-day PBMC culture with coronavirus spike peptide pools or control peptides (ViraFEST assay). Prior to the COVID-19 pandemic (2011-2018), the unexposed donor's CD4+ T cells were collected. Fresh IL-2 medium replaced half the culture medium on days 3 and 7. The probes, which were SARS-CoV-2 S/N and four cold-coronavirus spikes, were applied to unexposed-donor CD4+ T cells, cells permitting. Oncomine TCR Beta short-read sequencing was applied to DNA from cultured CD4+ T cells. TCRdb re-analysed the PCR reads in MiXCR, keeping a single row per CDR3 protein. The table lists roughly 5,400 distinct CDR3 sequences, 30% to 40% of them singletons. On this clonotype itself: What it recognizes is unknown.

The J gene is TRBJ2-5, the V gene TRBV30, with 10 bases lining up with TRBD1. The sequence was collected from a human donor in good health. Specimen: CD4+ T cells from blood, cultured in vitro. The CDR3 coding sequence is TGTGCCTGGAGTGGCCGGACAGGGGGTAAAGAGACCCAGTACTTC. Amino acids: CAWSGRTGGKETQYF.